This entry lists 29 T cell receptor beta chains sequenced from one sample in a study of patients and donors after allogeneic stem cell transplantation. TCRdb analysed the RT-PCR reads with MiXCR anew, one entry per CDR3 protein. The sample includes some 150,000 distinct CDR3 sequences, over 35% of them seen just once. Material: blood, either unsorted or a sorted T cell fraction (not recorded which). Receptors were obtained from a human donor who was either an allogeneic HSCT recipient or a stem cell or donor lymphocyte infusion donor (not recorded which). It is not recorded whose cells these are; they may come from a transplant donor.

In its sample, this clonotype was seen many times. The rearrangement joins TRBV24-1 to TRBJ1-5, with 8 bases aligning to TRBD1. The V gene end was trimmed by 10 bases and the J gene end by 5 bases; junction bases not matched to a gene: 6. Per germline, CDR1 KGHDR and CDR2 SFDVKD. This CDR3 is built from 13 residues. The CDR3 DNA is TGTGCCACGAATGACAGGGGCGATCAGCCCCAGCATTTT. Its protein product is CATNDRGDQPQHF.

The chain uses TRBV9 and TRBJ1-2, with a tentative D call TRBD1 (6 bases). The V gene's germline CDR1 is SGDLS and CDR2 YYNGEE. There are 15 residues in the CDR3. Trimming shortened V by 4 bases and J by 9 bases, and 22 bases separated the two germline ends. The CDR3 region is CASSPVGRGILSYTF. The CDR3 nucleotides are TGTGCCAGCAGCCCCGTAGGCAGGGGTATTTTGAGCTACACCTTC. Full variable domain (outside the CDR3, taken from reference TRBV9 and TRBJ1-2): DSGVTQTPKHLITATGQRVTLRCSPRSGDLSVYWYQQSLDQGLQFLIQYYNGEERAKGNILERFSAQQFPDLHSELNLSSLELGDSALYFCASSPVGRGILSYTFGSGTRLTVV.

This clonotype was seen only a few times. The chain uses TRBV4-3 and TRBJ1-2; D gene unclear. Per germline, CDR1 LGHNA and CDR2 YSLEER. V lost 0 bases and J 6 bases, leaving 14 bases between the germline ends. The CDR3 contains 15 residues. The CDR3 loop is CASSQERAVDHGYTF. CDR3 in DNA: TGCGCCAGCAGCCAAGAAAGGGCCGTCGATCATGGCTACACCTTC.

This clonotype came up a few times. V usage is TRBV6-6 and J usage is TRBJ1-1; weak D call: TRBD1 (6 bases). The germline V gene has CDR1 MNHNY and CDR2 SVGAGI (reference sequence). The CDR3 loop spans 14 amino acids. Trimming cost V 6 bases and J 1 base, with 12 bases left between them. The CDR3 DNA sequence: TGTGCCAGCAGCAGGACAGCGACGAACACTGAAGCTTTCTTT. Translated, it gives CASSRTATNTEAFF.

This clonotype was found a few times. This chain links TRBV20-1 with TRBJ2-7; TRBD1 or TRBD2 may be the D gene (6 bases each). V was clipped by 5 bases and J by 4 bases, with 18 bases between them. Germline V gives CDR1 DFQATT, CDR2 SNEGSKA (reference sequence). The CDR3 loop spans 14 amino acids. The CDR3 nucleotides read TGCAGTGCTCACCCCGGGGGCCAATTTTACGAGCAGTACGTC. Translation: CSAHPGGQFYEQYV.

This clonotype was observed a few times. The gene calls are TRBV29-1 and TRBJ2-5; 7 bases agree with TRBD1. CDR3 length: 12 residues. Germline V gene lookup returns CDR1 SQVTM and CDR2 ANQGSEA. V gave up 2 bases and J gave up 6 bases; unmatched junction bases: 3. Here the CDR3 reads CSVETGAKTQYF. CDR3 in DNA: TGCAGCGTTGAAACAGGGGCAAAGACCCAGTACTTC.

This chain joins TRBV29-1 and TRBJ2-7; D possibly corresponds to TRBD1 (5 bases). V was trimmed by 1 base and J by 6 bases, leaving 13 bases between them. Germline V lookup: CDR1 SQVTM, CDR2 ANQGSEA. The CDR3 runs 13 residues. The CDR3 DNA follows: TGCAGCGTTGAAGTTCCAGGGTTGGGCGAGCAGTACGTC. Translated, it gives CSVEVPGLGEQYV.

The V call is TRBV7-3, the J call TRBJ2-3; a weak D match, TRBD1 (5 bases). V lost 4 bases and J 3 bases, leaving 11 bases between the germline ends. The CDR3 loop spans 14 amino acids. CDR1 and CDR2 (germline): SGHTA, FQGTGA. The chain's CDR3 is CASSSGQDTDTQYF. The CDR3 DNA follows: TGTGCCAGCAGCTCTGGACAAGATACAGATACGCAGTATTTT.

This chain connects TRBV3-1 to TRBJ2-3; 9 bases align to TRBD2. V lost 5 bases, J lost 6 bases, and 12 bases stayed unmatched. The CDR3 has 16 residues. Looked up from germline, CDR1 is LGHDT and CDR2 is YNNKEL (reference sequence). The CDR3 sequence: CASSNLAGRLADTQYF. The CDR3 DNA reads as TGTGCCAGCAGCAACCTAGCGGGGAGGCTTGCGGATACGCAGTATTTT.

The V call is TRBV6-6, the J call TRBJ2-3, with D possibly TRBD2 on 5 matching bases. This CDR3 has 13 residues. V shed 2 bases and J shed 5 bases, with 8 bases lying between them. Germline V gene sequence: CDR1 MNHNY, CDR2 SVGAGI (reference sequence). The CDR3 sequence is CASSYLAIDTQYF. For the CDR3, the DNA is TGTGCCAGCAGTTACCTAGCAATAGATACGCAGTATTTT.

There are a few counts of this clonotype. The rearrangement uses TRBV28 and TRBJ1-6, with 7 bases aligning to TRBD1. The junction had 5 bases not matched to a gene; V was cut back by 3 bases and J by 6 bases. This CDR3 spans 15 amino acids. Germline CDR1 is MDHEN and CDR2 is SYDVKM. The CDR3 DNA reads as TGTGCCAGCAGTTTGTCGACAGGGATTAATTCACCCCTCCACTTT. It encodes CASSLSTGINSPLHF.

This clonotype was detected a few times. This CDR3 reads CASSFGLAGDTIYF. The CDR3 DNA sequence: TGTGCCAGCAGCTTTGGATTGGCCGGTGACACCATATATTTT. The chain recombines TRBV5-6 with TRBJ1-3; no clear D. CDR1 and CDR2 from the germline V gene are SGHDT and YYEEEE. This CDR3 comprises 14 residues. V was cut by 2 bases and J by 8 bases, with 14 bases left in between.

The CDR3 nucleotides are TGCGCCAGCAGCTTGGAGGCGACAGGGAACAGAGAGAAGTTCTTC. Translating gives CASSLEATGNREKFF. This chain links TRBV5-1 with TRBJ2-1; 7 bases are a match to TRBD1. V lost 0 bases, J lost 14 bases, and 14 bases stayed unmatched. CDR1 is SGHRS, CDR2 YFSETQ, per germline. The CDR3 loop spans 15 amino acids.

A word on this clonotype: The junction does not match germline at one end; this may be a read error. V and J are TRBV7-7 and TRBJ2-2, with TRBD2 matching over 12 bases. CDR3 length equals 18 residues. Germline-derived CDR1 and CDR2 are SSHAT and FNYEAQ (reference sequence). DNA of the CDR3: TGTGCTAGCAGCTTACCCCCTCTAGCGGGGGGGGACACCGGGGAGCTGTTTTTT. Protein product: CASSLPPLAGGDTGELFF.

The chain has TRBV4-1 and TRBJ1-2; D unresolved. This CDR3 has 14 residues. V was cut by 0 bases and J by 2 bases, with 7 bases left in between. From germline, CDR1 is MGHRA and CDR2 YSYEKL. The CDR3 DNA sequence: TGCGCCAGCAGCCAAGAGAGAGGGAACTATGGCTACACCTTC. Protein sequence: CASSQERGNYGYTF.

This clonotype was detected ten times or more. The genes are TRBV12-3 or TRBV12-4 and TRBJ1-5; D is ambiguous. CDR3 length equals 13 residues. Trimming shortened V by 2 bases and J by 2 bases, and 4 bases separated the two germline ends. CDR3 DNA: TGTGCCAGCAGTTTACAGGGCAATCAGCCCCAGCATTTT. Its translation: CASSLQGNQPQHF.

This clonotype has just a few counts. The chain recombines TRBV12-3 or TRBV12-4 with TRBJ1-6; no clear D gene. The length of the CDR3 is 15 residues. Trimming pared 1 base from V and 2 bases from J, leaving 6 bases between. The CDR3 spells CASSLEAAYNSPLHF. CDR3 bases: TGTGCCAGCAGTTTAGAGGCAGCCTATAATTCACCCCTCCACTTT.

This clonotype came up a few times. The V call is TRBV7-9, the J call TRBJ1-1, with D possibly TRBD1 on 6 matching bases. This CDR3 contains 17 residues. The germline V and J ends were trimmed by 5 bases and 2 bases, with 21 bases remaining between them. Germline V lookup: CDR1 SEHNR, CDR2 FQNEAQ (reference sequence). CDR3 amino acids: CASSPQQGPGPNTEAFF. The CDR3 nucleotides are TGTGCCAGCAGCCCCCAACAGGGACCGGGGCCAAACACTGAAGCTTTCTTT. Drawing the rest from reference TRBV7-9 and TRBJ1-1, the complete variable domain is DTGVSQNPRHKITKRGQNVTFRCDPISEHNRLYWYRQTLGQGPEFLTYFQNEAQLEKSRLLSDRFSAERPKGSFSTLEIQRTEQGDSAMYLCASSPQQGPGPNTEAFFGQGTRLTVV.

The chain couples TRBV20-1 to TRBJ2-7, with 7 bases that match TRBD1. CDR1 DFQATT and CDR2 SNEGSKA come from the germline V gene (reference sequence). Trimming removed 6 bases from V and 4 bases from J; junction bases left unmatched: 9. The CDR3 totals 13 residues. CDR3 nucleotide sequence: TGCAGTGCGAGACAGGGATGGGGTTACGAGCAGTACTTC. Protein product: CSARQGWGYEQYF.

This chain's CDR3 is CSPIKINQPQHF. The DNA of the CDR3 is TGCAGTCCCATTAAGATCAATCAGCCCCAGCATTTT. The chain combines TRBV20-1 with TRBJ1-5; unclear D gene. Germline CDR1 DFQATT, CDR2 SNEGSKA (reference sequence). Trimming removed 8 bases from V and 3 bases from J, with 11 bases in between. This CDR3 region has 12 residues.

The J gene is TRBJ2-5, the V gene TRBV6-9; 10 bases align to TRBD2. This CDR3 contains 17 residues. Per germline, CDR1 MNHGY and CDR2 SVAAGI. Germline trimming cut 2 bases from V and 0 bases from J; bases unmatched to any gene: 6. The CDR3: CASSYLAGDPYQETQYF. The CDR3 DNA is TGTGCCAGCAGTTATCTAGCGGGGGATCCGTACCAAGAGACCCAGTACTTC.

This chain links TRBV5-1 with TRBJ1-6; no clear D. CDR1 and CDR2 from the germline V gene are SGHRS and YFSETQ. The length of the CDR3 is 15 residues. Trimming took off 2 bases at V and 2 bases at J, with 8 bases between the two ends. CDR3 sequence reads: CASSFEGTYNSPLHF. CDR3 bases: TGCGCCAGCAGCTTCGAAGGGACCTATAATTCACCCCTCCACTTT.

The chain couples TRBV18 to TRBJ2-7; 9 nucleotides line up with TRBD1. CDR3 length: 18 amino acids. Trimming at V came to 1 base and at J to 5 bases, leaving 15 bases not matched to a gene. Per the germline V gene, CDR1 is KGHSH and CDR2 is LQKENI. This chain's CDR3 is CASSPLAPLGTGLHEQYF. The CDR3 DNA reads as TGTGCCAGCTCACCACTGGCACCGTTGGGGACAGGGCTCCACGAGCAGTACTTC.

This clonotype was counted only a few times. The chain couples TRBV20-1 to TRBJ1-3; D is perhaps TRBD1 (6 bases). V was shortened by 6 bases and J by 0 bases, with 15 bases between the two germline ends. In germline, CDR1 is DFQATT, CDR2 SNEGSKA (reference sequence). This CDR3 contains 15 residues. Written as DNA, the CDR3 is TGCAGTGCCCTCAGGGGCAGTCTCTCTGGAAACACCATATATTTT. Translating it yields CSALRGSLSGNTIYF.

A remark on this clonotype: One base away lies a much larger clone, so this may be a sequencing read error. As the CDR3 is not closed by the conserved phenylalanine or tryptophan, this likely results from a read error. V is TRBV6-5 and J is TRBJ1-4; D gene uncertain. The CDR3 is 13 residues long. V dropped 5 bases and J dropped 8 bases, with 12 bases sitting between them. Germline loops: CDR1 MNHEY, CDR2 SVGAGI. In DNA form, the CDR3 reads TGTGCCAGCAGTGCTCGACTGGGGGAAAAACTGTTTTCT. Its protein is CASSARLGEKLFS.

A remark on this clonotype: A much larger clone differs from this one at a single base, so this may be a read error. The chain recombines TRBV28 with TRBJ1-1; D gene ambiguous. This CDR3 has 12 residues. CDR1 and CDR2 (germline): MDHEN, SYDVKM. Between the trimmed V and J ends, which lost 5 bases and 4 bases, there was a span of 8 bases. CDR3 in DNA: TGTGCCAGCAGTCTCTCGAGCACTGAAGCTTTCTTT. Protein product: CASSLSSTEAFF.

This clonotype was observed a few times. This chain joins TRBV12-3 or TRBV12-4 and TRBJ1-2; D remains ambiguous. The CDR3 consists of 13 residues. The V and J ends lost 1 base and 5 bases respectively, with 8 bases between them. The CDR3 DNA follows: TGTGCCAGCAGTTTAGTGGGGAAATATGGCTACACCTTC. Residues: CASSLVGKYGYTF.

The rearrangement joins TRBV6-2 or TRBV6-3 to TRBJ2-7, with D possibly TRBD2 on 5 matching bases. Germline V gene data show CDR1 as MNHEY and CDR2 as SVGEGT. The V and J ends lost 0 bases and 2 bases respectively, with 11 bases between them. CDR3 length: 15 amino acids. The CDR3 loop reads CASSYSSGNPYEQYF. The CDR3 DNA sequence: TGTGCCAGCAGTTACTCGTCGGGGAACCCCTACGAGCAGTACTTC.

The CDR3 is CASSLQRGGHGTGELFF. The CDR3 coding sequence is TGTGCCAGCAGTTTACAGCGGGGCGGGCATGGCACCGGGGAGCTGTTTTTT. The V and J genes are TRBV27 and TRBJ2-2; 7 bases align to TRBD2. The CDR3 covers 17 residues. The junction had 10 bases not matched to a gene; V was cut back by 2 bases and J by 4 bases. Germline CDR1 reads MNHEY; CDR2 reads SMNVEV (reference sequence).